What follows are 2 T cell receptor beta chains derived from one specimen sequenced in a study of cytomegalovirus exposure and HLA in healthy donors. Amplification used 60 Vbeta primers and 13 Jbeta primers. Libraries were prepared by immunoSEQ multiplex PCR; TCRdb keeps only in-frame clonotypes and omits some of them. This table has 120,000 or so clones, over 80% appearing once. Sequencing input: PBMCs. These TCRs come from a man aged 18 to 29 in good health and CMV-seropositive.

CDR3 DNA sequence: TGTGCCAGCAGCAACCCCGGGACAGGTGGGCTTAACACTGAAGCTTTCTTT. Translating it yields CASSNPGTGGLNTEAFF. The gene calls are TRBV13 and TRBJ1-1, with 8 bases matching TRBD1. In germline, CDR1 is PRHDT, CDR2 FYEKMQ (reference sequence). The length of the CDR3 is 17 residues. Trimming removed 5 bases from V and 2 bases from J; junction bases left unmatched: 13.

The chain is built from TRBV6-1 and TRBJ2-1, with no clear D. The V gene lost 6 bases and the J gene lost 4 bases, with 16 bases spanning the gap. This CDR3 is built from 15 residues. CDR1 is MNHNS, CDR2 SASEGT, per germline. CDR3 bases: TGTGCCAGCAGCGCGGATCTAGACGGGTACAATGAGCAGTTCTTC. This codes for CASSADLDGYNEQFF.